This T cell receptor beta chain was profiled in a study of blood T cells in healthy people across ages. Germline CDR1 is LNHDA and CDR2 is SQIVND (reference sequence). There are 13 residues in the CDR3. With respect to this clonotype: One end of the junction fails to match germline, which may point to a read error.

A second PCR, run for about 7 to 11 cycles, used a sample-barcoded 5' primer plus a J-beta primer mix. Each CDR3 protein gets one entry after TCRdb re-called the 5' RACE reads with MiXCR. This sample has nearly 800,000 distinct CDR3 sequences, with roughly 25% found just once. This sample was shared with a second study, whose subject was T cells of mothers and their children.

This chain connects TRBV19 to TRBJ1-5; either TRBD1 or TRBD2 may fit D (5 bases each). The J call is in doubt because the DNA end fits TRBJ2-3 better. The origin of this receptor is a boy aged 10-17 years in good health. Specimen: blood. DNA of the CDR3: TGTGCCAGTGGTATAGGGACCAATCAGCCCCAGTATTTT. Translation gives CASGIGTNQPQYF.